A single sample is the source of the 9 T cell receptor beta chains below, sequenced in a study of vaccination and CD4 T cells after COVID-19. Once obtained from cultured CD4+ T cells, the DNA was sequenced using the Oncomine TCR Beta short-read assay. CD4+ T cells were cultured, and genomic DNA was extracted from them. In TCRdb, the PCR reads were re-called with MiXCR into one record per CDR3 protein. The sample contains roughly 8,400 distinct CDR3 sequences, about 31% of which appear only once. The sample's treatment: roughly 10-day PBMC culture with coronavirus spike peptide pools or control peptides (ViraFEST assay). An unexposed donor provided the CD4+ T cells, which were collected before the COVID-19 pandemic (2011-2018). Antigens for these TCRs are unknown. Sequencing was performed on CD4+ T cells from blood, cultured in vitro. The receptors here all came from a human donor in good health.

The chain combines TRBV27 with TRBJ2-1; D is tentatively TRBD1 or TRBD2 (5 bases each). Trimming removed 6 bases from V and 2 bases from J, with 14 bases in between. The CDR3 length is 15 residues. Looked up from germline, CDR1 is MNHEY and CDR2 is SMNVEV (reference sequence). CDR3 in DNA: TGTGCCAGCAGACCTGGGGCTAGCACCTACAATGAGCAGTTCTTC. Translation gives CASRPGASTYNEQFF.

The CDR3 protein is CASSFSGTGIPYGYTF. The CDR3 DNA reads TGTGCCAGCAGCTTTAGTGGGACAGGTATTCCCTATGGCTACACCTTC. The V and J genes are TRBV7-9 and TRBJ1-2, with 8 bases identical to TRBD1. The CDR3 length is 16 residues. Germline lookup yields CDR1 SEHNR and CDR2 FQNEAQ (reference sequence). The V and J ends lost 3 bases and 4 bases, in that order; junction bases with no gene match: 10.

This clonotype was seen a few times. V usage is TRBV2 and J usage is TRBJ1-6; 10 nucleotides match TRBD1. With V trimmed by 2 bases and J by 8 bases, 3 bases remained unmatched. In germline, CDR1 is SNHLY, CDR2 FYNNEI. The CDR3 runs 15 residues. CDR3 region: CASSERGQGYSPLHF. The CDR3 DNA reads as TGTGCCAGCAGTGAAAGGGGACAGGGGTATTCACCCCTCCACTTT.

The V and J genes are TRBV7-9 and TRBJ2-7, with D perhaps matching TRBD1 or TRBD2 (5 bases each). This CDR3 is built from 13 residues. Germline lookup yields CDR1 SEHNR and CDR2 FQNEAQ (reference sequence). Trimming removed 5 bases from V and 7 bases from J, with 15 bases in between. CDR3 DNA: TGTGCCAGCAGCCCCAATACAGGCGGGGAGCAGTACTTC. Its protein is CASSPNTGGEQYF.

This clonotype has more than one count but fewer than ten. This chain joins TRBV6-5 and TRBJ1-5; D is perhaps TRBD1 (6 bases). The V gene's germline CDR1 is MNHEY and CDR2 SVGAGI. Trimming took 2 bases from V and 0 from J, leaving 11 bases between them. The CDR3 extends over 16 amino acids. The CDR3: CASSYPQGSSNQPQHF. CDR3 coding DNA: TGTGCCAGCAGTTACCCACAGGGCTCTAGCAATCAGCCCCAGCATTTT.

The sample holds a few counts of this clonotype. The rearrangement links TRBV30 to TRBJ1-6; D gene uncertain. This CDR3 comprises 14 residues. V was trimmed by 4 bases and J by 9 bases, leaving 16 bases between them. The germline CDR1 and CDR2 sequences are GTSNPN and SVGIG (reference sequence). CDR3 in DNA: TGTGCCTGGACCAAAGACCCAGGAGCTTCACCCCTCCACTTT. This codes for CAWTKDPGASPLHF. Full variable domain (remainder filled in from reference TRBV30 and TRBJ1-6): SQTIHQWPATLVQPVGSPLSLECTVEGTSNPNLYWYRQAAGRGLQLLFYSVGIGQISSEVPQNLSASRPQDRQFILSSKKLLLSDSGFYLCAWTKDPGASPLHFGNGTRLTVT.

This clonotype turned up a few times. J is TRBJ1-5 and V is TRBV7-2, with a possible D match to TRBD1 (6 bases). There are 15 residues in the CDR3. CDR1 and CDR2 from the germline V gene are SGHTA and FQGNSA. Trimming took 0 bases from V and 7 from J, leaving 13 bases between them. CDR3: CASSLARGEDQPQHF. In DNA form, the CDR3 reads TGTGCCAGCAGCTTAGCCAGGGGAGAGGACCAGCCCCAGCATTTT.

This clonotype is labeled medium-sized. The chain recombines TRBV29-1 with TRBJ2-3; 7 bases match TRBD2. Germline CDR1 and CDR2: SQVTM and ANQGSEA. The CDR3 is made up of 12 amino acids. V was clipped by 6 bases and J by 5 bases; unmatched bases: 5. The CDR3 loop is CSVHTGGDTQYF. The DNA for the CDR3 is TGCAGCGTACACACGGGGGGAGATACGCAGTATTTT.

The chain couples TRBV20-1 to TRBJ1-1; D gene unclear. Trimming removed 0 bases from V and 7 bases from J, with 12 bases in between. The CDR3 extends over 13 amino acids. Germline CDR1 reads DFQATT; CDR2 reads SNEGSKA (reference sequence). In nucleotides, the CDR3 is TGCAGTGCTAGAGATAGAGGCGGGTATGAAGCTTTCTTT. It specifies CSARDRGGYEAFF.